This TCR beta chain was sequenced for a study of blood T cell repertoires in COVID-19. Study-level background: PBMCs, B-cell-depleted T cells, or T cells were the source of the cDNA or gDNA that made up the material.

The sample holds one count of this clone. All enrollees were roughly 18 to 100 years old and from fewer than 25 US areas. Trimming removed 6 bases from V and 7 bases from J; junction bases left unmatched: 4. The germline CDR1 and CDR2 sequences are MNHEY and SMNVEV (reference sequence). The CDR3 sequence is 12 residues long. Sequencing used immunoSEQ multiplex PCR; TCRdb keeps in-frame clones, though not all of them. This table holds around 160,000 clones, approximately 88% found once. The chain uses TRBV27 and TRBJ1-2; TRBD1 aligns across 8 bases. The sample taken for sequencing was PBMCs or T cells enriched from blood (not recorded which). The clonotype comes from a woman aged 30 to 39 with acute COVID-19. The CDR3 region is CASRSQGAGYTF. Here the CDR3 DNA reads TGTGCCAGCAGATCTCAGGGGGCTGGCTACACCTTC.